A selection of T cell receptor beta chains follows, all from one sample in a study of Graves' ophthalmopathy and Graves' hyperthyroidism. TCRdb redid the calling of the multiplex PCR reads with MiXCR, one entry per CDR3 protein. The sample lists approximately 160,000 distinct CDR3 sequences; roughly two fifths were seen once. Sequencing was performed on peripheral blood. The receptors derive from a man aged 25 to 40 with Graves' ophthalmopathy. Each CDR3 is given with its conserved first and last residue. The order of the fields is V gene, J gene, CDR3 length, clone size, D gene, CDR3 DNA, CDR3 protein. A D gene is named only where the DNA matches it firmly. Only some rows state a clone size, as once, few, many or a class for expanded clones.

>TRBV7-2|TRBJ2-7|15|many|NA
TGTGCCAGCAGCTTAGTTGGGGGTAACTCCTACGAGCAGTACTTC
CASSLVGGNSYEQYF
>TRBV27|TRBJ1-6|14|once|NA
TGTGCCAGCAGTTCCGTTCTCTATAATTCACCCCTCCACTTT
CASSSVLYNSPLHF
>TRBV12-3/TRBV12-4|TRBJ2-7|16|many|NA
TGTGCCAGCAGTCCATCCGCGCACATTGAATACTACGAGCAGTACTTC
CASSPSAHIEYYEQYF
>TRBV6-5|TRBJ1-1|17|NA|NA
TGTGCCAGCAGTTACAAGGGCCCGGGACCCCTTAGGACTGAAGCTTTCTTT
CASSYKGPGPLRTEAFF
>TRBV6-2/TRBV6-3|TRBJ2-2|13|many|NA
TGTGCCACCAAACAGGGAAACACCGGGGAGCTGTTTTTT
CATKQGNTGELFF
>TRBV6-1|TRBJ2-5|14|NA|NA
TGTGCCAGCAGTCCCACCCGGGGCCAAGAGACCCAGTACTTC
CASSPTRGQETQYF
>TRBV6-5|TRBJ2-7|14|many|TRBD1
TGTGCCAGCAGTTACTCGGGACAGGGGTACGAGCAGTACTTC
CASSYSGQGYEQYF
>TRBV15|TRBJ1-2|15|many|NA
TGTGCCACCAGCAGAAAGACAGGAGGCGAGGGAGGCTACACCTTC
CATSRKTGGEGGYTF
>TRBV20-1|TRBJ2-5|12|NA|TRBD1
TGCAGTGCGCGACAGGGGGGAGGGACCCAGTACTTC
CSARQGGGTQYF
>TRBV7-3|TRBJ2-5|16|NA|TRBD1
TGTGCCAGCAGCTTAATAGGACAGGGGAACCAAGAGACCCAGTACTTC
CASSLIGQGNQETQYF
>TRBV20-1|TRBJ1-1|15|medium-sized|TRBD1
TGCAGTGCTGCCGGGACAGGGGGCGTGAACACTGAAGCTTTCTTT
CSAAGTGGVNTEAFF
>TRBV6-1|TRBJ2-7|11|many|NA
TGTGCCAGCAGTGATAAGCATCGGCAGTACTTC
CASSDKHRQYF
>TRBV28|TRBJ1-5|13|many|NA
TGTGCCAGCAGTTTTGGGGTATATCAGCCCCAGCATTTT
CASSFGVYQPQHF
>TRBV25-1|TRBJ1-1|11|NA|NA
TGTGCCAGCAGAATCTACACTGAAGCTCTCTTT
CASRIYTEALF
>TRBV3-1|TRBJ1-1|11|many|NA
TGTGCCAGCAAGGGTAGGGCTGAAGCTTTCTTT
CASKGRAEAFF
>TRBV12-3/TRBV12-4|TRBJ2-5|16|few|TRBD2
TGTGCCAGCAGTGCTCTAGCGGGGGGCACCTCGGGGACCCAGTACTTC
CASSALAGGTSGTQYF
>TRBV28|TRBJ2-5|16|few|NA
TGTGCCAGCACGAGGTCTTCAGGGGAATGGCAAGAGACCCAGTACTTC
CASTRSSGEWQETQYF
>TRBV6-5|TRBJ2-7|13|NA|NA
TGTGCCAGCAGTTCGTTCGGGCCCTACGAGCAGTACTTC
CASSSFGPYEQYF
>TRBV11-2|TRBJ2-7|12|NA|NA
TGTGCCAGCAGCCCTATACCCTACGAGCAGTACTTC
CASSPIPYEQYF
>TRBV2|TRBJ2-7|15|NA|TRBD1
TGTGCCAGCAGTAGGTCGGACAGGCCGTCCTACGAGCAGTACTTC
CASSRSDRPSYEQYF
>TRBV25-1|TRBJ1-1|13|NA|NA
TGTGCCAGCAGTGAAGTGTTGGACACTGAAGCTTTCTTT
CASSEVLDTEAFF
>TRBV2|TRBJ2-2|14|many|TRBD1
TGTGCCGGCCGGGCAGGACAGGGTATCGGGGAGCTGTTTTTT
CAGRAGQGIGELFF
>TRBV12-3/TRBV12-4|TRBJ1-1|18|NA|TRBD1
TGTGCCAGCAGTTTAGGCCCAACCAGGGGGCGCATGAACACTGAAGCTTTCTTT
CASSLGPTRGRMNTEAFF
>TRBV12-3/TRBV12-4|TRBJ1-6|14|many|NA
TGTGCCAGCAGAAAAGGGCAGGAAAATTCACCCCTCCACTTT
CASRKGQENSPLHF
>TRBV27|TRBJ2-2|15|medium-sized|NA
TGTGCCAGCAGTTTCCGGGGCGGTAACACCGGGGAGCTGTTTTTT
CASSFRGGNTGELFF
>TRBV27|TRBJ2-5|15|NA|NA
TGTGCCACGTCGCGGAAGAACCCGTACCAAGAGACCCAGTACTTC
CATSRKNPYQETQYF
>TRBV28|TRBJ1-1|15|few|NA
TGTGCCAGCAGAACTCCCGGGACGGTGAACACTGAAGCTTTCTTT
CASRTPGTVNTEAFF
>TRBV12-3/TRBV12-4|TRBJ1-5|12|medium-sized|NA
TGTGCCAGCAGTTTACCAACCCAGCCCCAGCATTTT
CASSLPTQPQHF
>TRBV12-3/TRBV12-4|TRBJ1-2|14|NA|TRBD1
TGTGCCAGCAGATCCGGGACAGGGGTAAATGGCTACACCTTC
CASRSGTGVNGYTF
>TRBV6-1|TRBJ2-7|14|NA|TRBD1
TGTGCCAGCAGAGTCCCGGGACAGGGGTACGAGCAGTACTTC
CASRVPGQGYEQYF
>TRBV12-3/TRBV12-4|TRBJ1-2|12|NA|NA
TGTGCCAGCAGTGGGAGTAACTATGGCTACACCTTC
CASSGSNYGYTF
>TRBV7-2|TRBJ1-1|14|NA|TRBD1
TGTGCCAGCAGGCCCGGGACAGCGAACACTGAAGCTTTCTTT
CASRPGTANTEAFF
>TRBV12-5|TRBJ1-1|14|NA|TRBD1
TGTGCTAGTACATCTCAGGGGGGGAACACTGAAGCTTTCTTT
CASTSQGGNTEAFF
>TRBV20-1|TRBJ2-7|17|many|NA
TGCAGTGCTAGCCCGATTTCGACCGGGGGGCTGGGAAGGGAGCAGTACTTC
CSASPISTGGLGREQYF
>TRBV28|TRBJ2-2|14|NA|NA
TGTGCCAGCCTCCCCGGGACACCAACCGGGGAGCTGTTTTTT
CASLPGTPTGELFF
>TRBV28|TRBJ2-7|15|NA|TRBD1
TGTGCCAGCAGAACCCGGGACAGGTTTCCCTACGAGCAGTACTTC
CASRTRDRFPYEQYF
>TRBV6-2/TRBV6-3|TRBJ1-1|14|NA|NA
TGTGCCAGCAGTTTATGGTCGTCGAGGACTGAAGCTTTCTTT
CASSLWSSRTEAFF
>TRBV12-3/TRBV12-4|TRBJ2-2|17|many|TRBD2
TGTGCCAGCAGTTTACTAGCGGGAGGGCCTAGGACCGGGGAGCTGTTTTTT
CASSLLAGGPRTGELFF
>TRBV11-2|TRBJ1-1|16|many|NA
TGTGCCAGCAGCTCGCCGAGTGCAGTTACGAACACTGAAGCTTTCTTT
CASSSPSAVTNTEAFF
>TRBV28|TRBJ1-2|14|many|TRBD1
TGTGCCAGCAGTTCACCGGGACAGGGTTATGGCTACACCTTC
CASSSPGQGYGYTF
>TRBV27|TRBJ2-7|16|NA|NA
TGTGCCAGCAGACCACCACAGGGCAGGGGTAGAAACGAGCAGTACTTC
CASRPPQGRGRNEQYF
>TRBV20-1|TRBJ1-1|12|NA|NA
TGCAGTGCTAGTATGCGTAACACTGAAGCTTTCTTT
CSASMRNTEAFF
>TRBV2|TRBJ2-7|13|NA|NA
TGTGCCAGCAGAAGGGCACGAGGACGCGAGCAGTACTTC
CASRRARGREQYF
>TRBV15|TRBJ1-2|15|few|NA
TGTGCCACCAGCAGAGAGGAGGTCAGGGTGTGGGGCTACACCTTC
CATSREEVRVWGYTF
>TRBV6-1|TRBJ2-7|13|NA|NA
TGTGCCTCGGACGGAGAATTGTCCTACGAGCAGTACTTC
CASDGELSYEQYF
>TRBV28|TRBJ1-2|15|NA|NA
TGTGCCAGCAGTGCCTACAGGGTAACTAACTATGGCTACACCTTC
CASSAYRVTNYGYTF
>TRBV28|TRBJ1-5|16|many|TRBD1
TGTGCCAGCAGTTTAATCGGTGGAAGGGGGCAAGAGCCCCAGCATTTT
CASSLIGGRGQEPQHF
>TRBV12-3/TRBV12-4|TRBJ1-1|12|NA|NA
TGTGCCAGCAGCGGAGCCGGGGATGAAGCTTTCTTT
CASSGAGDEAFF
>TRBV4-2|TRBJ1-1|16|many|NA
TGTGCCAGCAGCCTGGAAGGTTGGGGTCGGAACACTGAAGCTTTCTTT
CASSLEGWGRNTEAFF
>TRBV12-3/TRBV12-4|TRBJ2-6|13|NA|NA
TGTGCCAGCATCCCACCTGGGGCCAACGTCCTGACTTTC
CASIPPGANVLTF
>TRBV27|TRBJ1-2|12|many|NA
TGTGCCCCCCCGACGGGGGCGAGAGGCTACACCTTC
CAPPTGARGYTF
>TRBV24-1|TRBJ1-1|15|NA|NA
TGTGCCACCAGTGATTCGGGGGCGATGAACACTGAAGCTTTCTTT
CATSDSGAMNTEAFF